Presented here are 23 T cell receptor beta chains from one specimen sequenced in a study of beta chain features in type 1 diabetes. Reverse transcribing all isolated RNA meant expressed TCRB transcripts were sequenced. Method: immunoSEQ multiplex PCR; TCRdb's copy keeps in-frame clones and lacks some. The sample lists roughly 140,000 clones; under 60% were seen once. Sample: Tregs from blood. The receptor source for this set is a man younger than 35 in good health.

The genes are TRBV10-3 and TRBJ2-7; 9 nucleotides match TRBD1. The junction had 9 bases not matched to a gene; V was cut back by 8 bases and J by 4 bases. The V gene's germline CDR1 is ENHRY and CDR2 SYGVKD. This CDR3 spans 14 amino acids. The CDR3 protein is CAISTGTGFYEQYF. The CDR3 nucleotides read TGTGCCATCTCCACCGGGACAGGGTTTTACGAGCAGTACTTC.

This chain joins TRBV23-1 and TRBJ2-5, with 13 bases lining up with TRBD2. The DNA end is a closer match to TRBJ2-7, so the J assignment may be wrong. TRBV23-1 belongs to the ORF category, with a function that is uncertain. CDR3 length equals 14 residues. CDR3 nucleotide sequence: TGCGCCGTCAGGGGGACTAGCGGGAACCACGAGCAGTACTTC. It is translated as CAVRGTSGNHEQYF.

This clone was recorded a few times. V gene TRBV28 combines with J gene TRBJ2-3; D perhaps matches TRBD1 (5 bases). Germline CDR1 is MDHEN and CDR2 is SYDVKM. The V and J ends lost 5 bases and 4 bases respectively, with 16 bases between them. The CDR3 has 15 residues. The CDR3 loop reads CASSPGPQGADTQYF. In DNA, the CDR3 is TGTGCCAGCAGTCCCGGGCCCCAAGGGGCAGATACGCAGTATTTT.

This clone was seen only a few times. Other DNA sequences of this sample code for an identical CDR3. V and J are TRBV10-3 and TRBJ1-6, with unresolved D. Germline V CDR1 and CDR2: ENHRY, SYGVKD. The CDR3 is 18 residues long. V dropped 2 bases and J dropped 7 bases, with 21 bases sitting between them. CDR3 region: CAISETPSEELSNSPLHF. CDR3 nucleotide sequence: TGTGCCATCAGTGAGACGCCCTCGGAGGAACTCTCCAATTCACCCCTCCACTTT.

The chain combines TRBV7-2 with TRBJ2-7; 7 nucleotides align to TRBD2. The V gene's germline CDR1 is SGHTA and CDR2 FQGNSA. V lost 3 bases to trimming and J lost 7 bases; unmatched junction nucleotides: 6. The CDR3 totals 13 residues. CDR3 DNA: TGTGCCAGCAGCTTTGGGGGGGGTTGGGAGCAGTACTTC. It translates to CASSFGGGWEQYF.

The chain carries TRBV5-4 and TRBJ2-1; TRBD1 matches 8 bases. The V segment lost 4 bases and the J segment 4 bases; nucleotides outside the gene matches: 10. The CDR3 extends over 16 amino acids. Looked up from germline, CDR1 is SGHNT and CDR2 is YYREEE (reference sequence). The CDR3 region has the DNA TGTGCCAGCAGCGTCCGGACAGGGACCTTTTACAATGAGCAGTTCTTC. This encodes CASSVRTGTFYNEQFF.

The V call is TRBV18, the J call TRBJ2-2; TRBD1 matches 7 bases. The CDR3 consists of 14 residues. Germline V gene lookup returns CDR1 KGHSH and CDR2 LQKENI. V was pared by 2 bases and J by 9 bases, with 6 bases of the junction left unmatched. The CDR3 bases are TGTGCCAGCTCACCAACACAGGGGATCCGGGAGCTGTTTTTT. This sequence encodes CASSPTQGIRELFF.

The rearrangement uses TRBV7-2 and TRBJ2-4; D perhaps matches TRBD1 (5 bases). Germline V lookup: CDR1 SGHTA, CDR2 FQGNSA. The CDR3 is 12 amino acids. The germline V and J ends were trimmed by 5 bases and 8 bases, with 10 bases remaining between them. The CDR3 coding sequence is TGTGCCAGCAGCCAGGGATCCGACATTCAGTACTTC. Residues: CASSQGSDIQYF.

CDR3 loop: CASSLVDYGYTF. The CDR3 nucleotides are TGTGCCAGCAGCTTAGTAGACTATGGCTACACCTTC. The rearrangement joins TRBV7-2 to TRBJ1-2; D gene uncertain. The CDR3 extends over 12 amino acids. The ends were cut back, 1 base at V and 3 bases at J, with 3 bases in the middle. Germline CDR1 and CDR2: SGHTA and FQGNSA.

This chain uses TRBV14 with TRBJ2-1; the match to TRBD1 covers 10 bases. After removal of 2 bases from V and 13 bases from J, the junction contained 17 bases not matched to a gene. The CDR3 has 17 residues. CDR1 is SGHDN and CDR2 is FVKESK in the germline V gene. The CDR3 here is CASSQPTGTGAHRIQFF. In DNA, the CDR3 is TGTGCCAGCAGCCAACCGACCGGGACAGGGGCCCATCGGATTCAGTTCTTC.

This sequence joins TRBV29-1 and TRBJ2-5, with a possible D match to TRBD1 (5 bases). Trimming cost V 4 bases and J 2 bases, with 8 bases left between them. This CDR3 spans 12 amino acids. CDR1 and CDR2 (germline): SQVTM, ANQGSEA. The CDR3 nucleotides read TGCAGCGTTGTGCAGGGACAAGAGACCCAGTACTTC. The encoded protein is CSVVQGQETQYF. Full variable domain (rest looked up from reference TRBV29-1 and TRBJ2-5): SAVISQKPSRDICQRGTSLTIQCQVDSQVTMMFWYRQQPGQSLTLIATANQGSEATYESGFVIDKFPISRPNLTFSTLTVSNMSPEDSSIYLCSVVQGQETQYFGPGTRLLVL.

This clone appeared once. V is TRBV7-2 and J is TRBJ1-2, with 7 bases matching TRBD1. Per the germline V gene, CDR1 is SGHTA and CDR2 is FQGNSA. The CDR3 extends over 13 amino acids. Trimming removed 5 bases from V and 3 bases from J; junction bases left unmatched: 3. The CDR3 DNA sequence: TGTGCCAGCAGCCCAGACAGGGACTATGGCTACACCTTC. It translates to CASSPDRDYGYTF.

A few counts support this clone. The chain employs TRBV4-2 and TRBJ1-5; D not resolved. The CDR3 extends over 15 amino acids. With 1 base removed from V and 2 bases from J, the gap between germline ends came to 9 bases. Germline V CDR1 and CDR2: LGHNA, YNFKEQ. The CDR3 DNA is TGTGCCAGCAGCCAAGTCTCAGCGGGCAATCAGCCCCAGCATTTT. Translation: CASSQVSAGNQPQHF.

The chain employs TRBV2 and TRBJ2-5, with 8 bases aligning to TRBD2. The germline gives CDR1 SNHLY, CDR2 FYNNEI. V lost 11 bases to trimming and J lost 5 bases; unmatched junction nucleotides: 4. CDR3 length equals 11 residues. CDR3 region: CARGGLETQYF. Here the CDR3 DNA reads TGTGCCCGCGGGGGGCTGGAGACCCAGTACTTC.

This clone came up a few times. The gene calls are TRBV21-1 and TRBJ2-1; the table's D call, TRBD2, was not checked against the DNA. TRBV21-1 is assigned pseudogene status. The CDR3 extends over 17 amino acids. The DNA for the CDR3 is TGTGCCAGCAGCAAAGATCCGCATATGAGCTCCTACAATGAGCAGTTCTTC. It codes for CASSKDPHMSSYNEQFF.

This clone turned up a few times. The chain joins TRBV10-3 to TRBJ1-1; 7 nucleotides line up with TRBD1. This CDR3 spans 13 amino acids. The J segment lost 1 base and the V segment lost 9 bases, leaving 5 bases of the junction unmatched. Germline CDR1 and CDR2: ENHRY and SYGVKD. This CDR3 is CAIRGQQNTEAFF. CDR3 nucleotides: TGTGCCATTAGGGGACAGCAGAACACTGAAGCTTTCTTT.

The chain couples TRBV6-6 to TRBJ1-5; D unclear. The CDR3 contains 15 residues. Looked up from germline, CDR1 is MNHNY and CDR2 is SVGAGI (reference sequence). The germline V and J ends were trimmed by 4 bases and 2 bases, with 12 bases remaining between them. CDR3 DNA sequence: TGTGCCAGCAGTTCCGTTGGGAGGGGCAATCAGCCCCAGCATTTT. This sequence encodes CASSSVGRGNQPQHF.

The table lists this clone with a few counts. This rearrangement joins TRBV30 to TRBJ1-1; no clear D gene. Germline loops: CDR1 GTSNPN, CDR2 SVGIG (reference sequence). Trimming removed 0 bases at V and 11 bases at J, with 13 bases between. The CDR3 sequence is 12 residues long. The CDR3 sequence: CAWSVSTGIAFF. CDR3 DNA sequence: TGTGCCTGGAGTGTATCAACCGGGATCGCTTTCTTT.

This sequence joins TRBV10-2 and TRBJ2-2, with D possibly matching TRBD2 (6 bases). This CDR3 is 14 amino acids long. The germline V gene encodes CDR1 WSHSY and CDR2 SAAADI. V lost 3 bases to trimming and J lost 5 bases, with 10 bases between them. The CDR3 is CASSEGRGTGELFF. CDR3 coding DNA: TGCGCCAGCAGTGAAGGACGGGGGACCGGGGAGCTGTTTTTT.

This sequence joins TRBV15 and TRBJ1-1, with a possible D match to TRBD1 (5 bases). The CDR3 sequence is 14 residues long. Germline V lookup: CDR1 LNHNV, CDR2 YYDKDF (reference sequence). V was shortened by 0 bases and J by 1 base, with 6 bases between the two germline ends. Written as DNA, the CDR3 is TGTGCCACCAGCAGAGAGCAGGGGAACACTGAAGCTTTCTTT. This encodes CATSREQGNTEAFF.

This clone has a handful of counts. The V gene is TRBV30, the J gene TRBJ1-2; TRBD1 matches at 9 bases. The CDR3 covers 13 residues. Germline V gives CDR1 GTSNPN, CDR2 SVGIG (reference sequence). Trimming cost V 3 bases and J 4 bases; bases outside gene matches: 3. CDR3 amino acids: CAWRSTGGYGYTF. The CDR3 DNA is TGTGCCTGGAGGTCGACAGGGGGCTATGGCTACACCTTC.

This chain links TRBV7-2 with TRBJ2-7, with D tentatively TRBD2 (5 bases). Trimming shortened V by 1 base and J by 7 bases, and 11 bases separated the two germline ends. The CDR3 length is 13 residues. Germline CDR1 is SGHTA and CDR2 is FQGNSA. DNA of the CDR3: TGTGCCAGCAGCTTAGGTCCGGGCGGGGAGCAGTACTTC. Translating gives CASSLGPGGEQYF.

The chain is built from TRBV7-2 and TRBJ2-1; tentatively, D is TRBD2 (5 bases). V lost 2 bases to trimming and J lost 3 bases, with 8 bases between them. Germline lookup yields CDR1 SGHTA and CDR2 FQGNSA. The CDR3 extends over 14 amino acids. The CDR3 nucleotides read TGTGCCAGCAGCTTAAAGGCGGGCTACAATGAGCAGTTCTTC. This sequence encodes CASSLKAGYNEQFF. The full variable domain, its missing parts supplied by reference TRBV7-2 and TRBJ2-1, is GAGVSQSPSNKVTEKGKDVELRCDPISGHTALYWYRQSLGQGLEFLIYFQGNSAPDKSGLPSDRFSAERTGGSVSTLTIQRTQQEDSAVYLCASSLKAGYNEQFFGPGTRLTVL.